Listed here is a single TCR beta chain. Time point specified: blood 4 weeks post-SBRT, at nephrectomy. The treatment here: 15 Gy SBRT to primary tumor, nephrectomy 4 weeks later. Nephrectomy followed 15 Gy stereotactic body radiation by 4 weeks. Clear cell pathology was present in this patient's renal cell carcinoma. The data derive from a study of radiation and T cells in renal cell carcinoma. Data came from immunoSEQ multiplex PCR; TCRdb stores just in-frame clones and leaves some out. The sample has about 86,000 clones, 70% to 90% seen once. The sample was blood, taken from a patient whose treatment included radiotherapy and nephrectomy. The clonotype originates from a man aged 45-65 years with renal cell carcinoma.

In nucleotides, the CDR3 is TGCGCCAGCAGCCCGACAGGGGAAGAGACCCAGTACTTC. Residues: CASSPTGEETQYF. The genes are TRBV4-3 and TRBJ2-5; TRBD1 matches 8 bases. V trimming: 4 bases; J trimming: 3 bases; junction bases outside the gene matches: 1. Germline CDR1 LGHNA, CDR2 YSLEER. The CDR3 consists of 13 residues.